These 12 T cell receptor beta chains were sequenced from one sample in a study of cytomegalovirus exposure and HLA in healthy donors. The study ran its PCR with 60 Vbeta and 13 Jbeta primers. Sequencing was performed with immunoSEQ multiplex PCR; in TCRdb, only in-frame clones are kept and a portion is missing. The sample lists about 120,000 clones, more than 65% seen once, with approximately 6.3% in the top ten. The sequencing input was PBMCs. Receptor source: a young man in good health and CMV-seropositive.

The sample holds a few counts of this clone. The genes are TRBV7-9 and TRBJ1-1; tentative D call: TRBD1 (6 bases). V gave up 1 base and J gave up 6 bases, with 9 bases separating them. The CDR3 sequence is 13 residues long. The germline V gene encodes CDR1 SEHNR and CDR2 FQNEAQ (reference sequence). The CDR3 DNA follows: TGTGCCAGCAGCTTAGAACCAGGGGCTGAAGCTTTCTTT. Amino acid sequence: CASSLEPGAEAFF.

This chain uses TRBV28 with TRBJ2-7; unclear D gene. V was clipped by 7 bases and J by 4 bases, with 20 bases between them. This CDR3 comprises 15 residues. In germline, CDR1 is MDHEN, CDR2 SYDVKM. The CDR3 DNA follows: TGTGCCAGCACCAAGACGCCTTTAGCTGCGTACGAGCAGTACTTC. The encoded protein is CASTKTPLAAYEQYF.

This clone showed up just once. The rearrangement uses TRBV10-2 and TRBJ2-2; 8 bases line up with TRBD1. In germline, CDR1 is WSHSY, CDR2 SAAADI. V shed 4 bases, J shed 5 bases, and the junction held 6 bases outside the gene matches. This CDR3 region has 15 residues. CDR3 sequence: CASSVTDRVTGELFF. In DNA, the CDR3 is TGCGCCAGCAGTGTGACGGACAGGGTTACCGGGGAGCTGTTTTTT.

The genes are TRBV5-8 and TRBJ2-5, with 7 bases matching TRBD1. The end of the DNA aligns better with TRBJ2-7, so the J call may be wrong. The CDR3 has 13 amino acids. Per the germline V gene, CDR1 is SGHTS and CDR2 is YDEGEE. The CDR3 coding sequence is TGTGCCAGCAGCAGGACAGGACCCTACGAGCAGTACTTC. Amino acid sequence: CASSRTGPYEQYF.

The chain uses TRBV5-1 and TRBJ2-5, with 8 bases fitting TRBD1. The CDR3 has 16 residues. Germline V gene sequence: CDR1 SGHRS, CDR2 YFSETQ. Unmatched junction bases numbered 12, after V lost 3 bases and J lost 5 bases. In DNA, the CDR3 is TGCGCCAGCAGCTCCTCTCTATCAGGGACAGGCGAGACCCAGTACTTC. Translated, it gives CASSSSLSGTGETQYF.

This clone has only a few counts. This chain links TRBV6-4 with TRBJ2-1, with 12 bases matching TRBD1. The germline CDR1 and CDR2 sequences are MRHNA and SNTAGT. The CDR3 length is 18 residues. V shed 10 bases, J shed 0 bases, and the junction held 13 bases outside the gene matches. CDR3 nucleotide sequence: TGTGCCACCAAAGCCGGGACAGGGGGCTCGAGCTCCTACAATGAGCAGTTCTTC. Protein product: CATKAGTGGSSSYNEQFF.

This rearrangement joins TRBV18 to TRBJ1-3; D is undetermined. The length of the CDR3 is 16 residues. Germline assignment: CDR1 KGHSH and CDR2 LQKENI. V was shortened by 5 bases and J by 3 bases, with 17 bases between the two germline ends. CDR3 coding DNA: TGTGCCAGCTCAGAAATGACGTGGGGAGGTGGAAACACCATATATTTT. It codes for CASSEMTWGGGNTIYF.

This chain links TRBV10-3 with TRBJ1-5; TRBD1 is a possible D gene (6 bases). CDR1 is ENHRY and CDR2 is SYGVKD in the germline V gene. The V end lost 10 bases, the J end lost 0 bases, and 13 bases lay between the germline ends. This CDR3 spans 14 amino acids. CDR3: CATLDSDSNQPQHF. DNA of the CDR3: TGTGCCACCCTGGACAGTGATAGCAATCAGCCCCAGCATTTT.

The chain joins TRBV5-1 to TRBJ2-7; TRBD1 is a possible D gene (5 bases). V was cut by 5 bases and J by 0 bases, with 9 bases left in between. Germline values: CDR1 SGHRS, CDR2 YFSETQ. The CDR3 is 13 amino acids. Written as DNA, the CDR3 is TGCGCCAGCAGAGGGGAAAGCTCCTACGAGCAGTACTTC. Residues: CASRGESSYEQYF.

The J gene is TRBJ2-7, the V gene TRBV6-5; 10 nucleotides match TRBD1. The CDR3 has 14 amino acids. V gave up 6 bases and J gave up 2 bases; unmatched junction bases: 4. The germline V gene encodes CDR1 MNHEY and CDR2 SVGAGI. The CDR3 DNA sequence: TGTGCCAGCAGCGACAGGGGGCTGACCTACGAGCAGTACTTC. Translation: CASSDRGLTYEQYF.

This clone has more than one count but fewer than ten. The genes are TRBV5-8 and TRBJ1-2; D uncertain. The CDR3 runs to 15 residues. The germline V gene has CDR1 SGHTS and CDR2 YDEGEE. Deletions cut 0 bases from V and 8 bases from J, with 17 bases between. In DNA form, the CDR3 reads TGTGCCAGCAGCTTGGCCTGGCAGGCGATGATGGGCTACACCTTC. Residues: CASSLAWQAMMGYTF. Full variable domain (outside the CDR3, taken from reference TRBV5-8 and TRBJ1-2): EAGVTQSPTHLIKTRGQQATLRCSPISGHTSVYWYQQALGLGLQFLLWYDEGEERNRGNFPPRFSGRQFPNYSSELNVNALELEDSALYLCASSLAWQAMMGYTFGSGTRLTVV.

The count of this clone is one. J is TRBJ1-1 and V is TRBV27, with a possible D match to TRBD1 (5 bases). Germline V CDR1 and CDR2: MNHEY, SMNVEV (reference sequence). The CDR3 is made up of 15 amino acids. Trimming shortened V by 4 bases and J by 0 bases, and 12 bases separated the two germline ends. The CDR3 DNA is TGTGCCAGCAGTTCAGGGTTTTCCATGAACACTGAAGCTTTCTTT. It encodes CASSSGFSMNTEAFF.